The clone carrying this TCR beta chain is deemed medium-sized. This same CDR3 is encoded by further DNA sequences in the sample. Using immunoSEQ multiplex PCR, the repertoire was profiled, and TCRdb retains in-frame clones only, with some absent. The sample contains under 45,000 clones, around 84% of which appear only once. The germline gives CDR1 SGHTA, CDR2 FQGNSA. Trimming left V 5 bases short and J 0 bases short, with 11 bases between. The CDR3 extends over 15 amino acids. The entry originates in a study of OX40 agonist ivuxolimab in advanced cancers. Looking at the study overall: Hepatocellular carcinoma, melanoma, renal cell or head and neck cancer was diagnosed in the dose-escalation patients.

This receptor was taken from an adult with an advanced solid tumor such as melanoma, head and neck, liver or kidney cancer. Specimen: CD4+ or CD8+ T cells sorted from blood, collected in a trial of the OX40 agonist ivuxolimab. This rearrangement joins TRBV7-2 to TRBJ1-5, with D perhaps matching TRBD1 (6 bases). The CDR3 sequence is CASSLTGHSNQPQHF. The CDR3 region has the DNA TGTGCCAGCAGCCTGACAGGCCATAGCAATCAGCCCCAGCATTTT.